This T cell receptor (beta chain) was identified in a study of regulatory T cells in long-lasting Graves disease. Arm-PCR of CDR3 regions with iRepertoire HTBI primers generated TCR beta libraries. TCRdb analysed the multiplex PCR reads with MiXCR anew, one entry per CDR3 protein. The table lists some 440,000 distinct CDR3 sequences, less than 25% of them singletons. Germline-derived CDR1 and CDR2 are MNHEY and SVGAGI. The CDR3 runs 15 residues. The trim removed 4 bases at V and 7 bases at J, leaving 5 bases unmatched. Points from the study as a whole: The work looked only at peripheral blood and did not look at thyroid tissue. Newly diagnosed patients shared 850 to 1,000 public clonotypes; persistent patients shared around 2,500.

The sample's time point: persistent/refractory GD, antithyroid drugs over 5 years with positive TRAb. Preparation of the TCR library used RNA extracted from PBMCs. This clonotype was found a few times. The antigen is unknown. The sample here was peripheral blood mononuclear cells (PBMCs), taken when the disease was refractory, from a patient treated with antithyroid drugs. This chain connects TRBV6-5 to TRBJ2-1; 12 bases align to TRBD2. The clonotype was recovered from a female donor with Graves disease. CDR3 in amino acids: CASSLGLAGENEQFF. The CDR3 coding sequence is TGTGCCAGCAGTTTGGGACTAGCGGGCGAAAATGAGCAGTTCTTC.